The entry below describes one TCR beta chain. Its cognate antigen is unknown. This CDR3 comprises 14 residues. With V trimmed by 5 bases and J by 3 bases, 3 bases remained unmatched. Per germline, CDR1 SGHAT and CDR2 FQNNGV. The sample belongs to a study of PD-1 blockade in classical Hodgkin lymphoma. Study conclusions and caveats: When set against healthy donors, newly diagnosed patients were reported to show lower baseline TCR diversity. Complete responders' baseline diversity resembled that of newly diagnosed patients. CD4+ TCR diversity, unlike CD8+, rose significantly by C4D1.

Method: immunoSEQ multiplex PCR; TCRdb's copy keeps in-frame clones and lacks some. This repertoire shows about 2,700 clones, 70% to 75% found once; its top ten account for 25% to 35%. Stated time point: cycle 4 day 1 (C4D1), after six to seven weeks of nivolumab. All patients relapsed after autologous stem cell transplantation, and brentuximab vedotin exposure varied. Magnetic depletion of non-target cells from thawed PBMCs yielded purified CD8+ T cells. This receptor was obtained from a human donor with classical Hodgkin lymphoma. The sample consisted of CD8+ T cells from blood, taken before the fourth cycle of nivolumab. The chain links TRBV11-2 to TRBJ2-2; 7 bases are shared with TRBD2. CDR3 sequence: CASSPGLYTGELFF. CDR3 in DNA: TGTGCCAGCAGCCCGGGACTATACACCGGGGAGCTGTTTTTT.